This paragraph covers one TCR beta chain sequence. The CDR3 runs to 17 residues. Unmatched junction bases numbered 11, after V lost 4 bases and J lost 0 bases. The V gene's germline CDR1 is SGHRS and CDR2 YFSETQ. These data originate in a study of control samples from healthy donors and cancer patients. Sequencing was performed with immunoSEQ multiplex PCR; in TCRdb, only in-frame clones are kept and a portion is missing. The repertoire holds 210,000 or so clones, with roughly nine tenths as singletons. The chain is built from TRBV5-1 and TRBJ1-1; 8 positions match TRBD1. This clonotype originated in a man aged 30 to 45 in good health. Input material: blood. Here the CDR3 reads CASSIGQGEGMNTEAFF. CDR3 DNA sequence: TGCGCCAGCAGCATAGGACAGGGCGAAGGCATGAACACTGAAGCTTTCTTT. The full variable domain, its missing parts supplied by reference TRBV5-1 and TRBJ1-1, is KAGVTQTPRYLIKTRGQQVTLSCSPISGHRSVSWYQQTPGQGLQFLFEYFSETQRNKGNFPGRFSGRQFSNSRSEMNVSTLELGDSALYLCASSIGQGEGMNTEAFFGQGTRLTVV.